The present T cell receptor (beta chain) was sequenced within a study of radiotherapy plus CTLA-4 blockade in lung cancer. Notes on the study in general: Tumor-derived TCR clones expanded in blood after radiotherapy plus ipilimumab. Reported findings show early blood T cell clone dynamics, with interferon-beta, best predicted response.

Sequenced by immunoSEQ multiplex PCR; TCRdb stores in-frame clones only, minus some. The sample records 80,000 or so clones, roughly 79% being singletons. Trimming removed 0 bases at V and 2 bases at J, with 8 bases between. Per the germline V gene, CDR1 is SGHNT and CDR2 is YYREEE (reference sequence). The CDR3 spans 14 residues. With respect to this clone: Its matching antigen is unknown.

The source was peripheral blood, collected from a patient treated with radiotherapy plus ipilimumab. The chain employs TRBV5-4 and TRBJ1-2; unclear D gene. The receptor's source is a human donor with non-small cell lung cancer who had a partial response to radiotherapy plus ipilimumab. Some clones in this sample may be carry-over from other donors' samples. The DNA for the CDR3 is TGTGCCAGCAGCTTGGCAGGAATGAACTATGGCTACACCTTC. Its protein is CASSLAGMNYGYTF.